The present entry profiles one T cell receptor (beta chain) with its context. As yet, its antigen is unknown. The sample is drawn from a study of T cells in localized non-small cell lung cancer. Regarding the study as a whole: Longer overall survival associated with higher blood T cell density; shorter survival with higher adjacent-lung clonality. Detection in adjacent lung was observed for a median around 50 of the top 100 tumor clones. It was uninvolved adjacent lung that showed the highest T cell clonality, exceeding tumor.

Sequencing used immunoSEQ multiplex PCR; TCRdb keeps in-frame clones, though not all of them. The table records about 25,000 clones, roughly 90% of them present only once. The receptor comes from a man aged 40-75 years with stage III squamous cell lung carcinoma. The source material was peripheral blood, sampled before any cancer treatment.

The DNA for the CDR3 is TGTGCCAGCAGCTCCGACAGTAACTATGGCTACACCTTC. Amino acids: CASSSDSNYGYTF. This rearrangement joins TRBV7-9 to TRBJ1-2; the D gene is possibly TRBD1 (5 bases). CDR3 length equals 13 residues. V lost 4 bases and J 1 base, leaving 7 bases between the germline ends. CDR1 SEHNR and CDR2 FQNEAQ come from the germline V gene (reference sequence).